The source of this TCR beta chain is a study of blood T cell repertoires in COVID-19. Assay used: immunoSEQ multiplex PCR; TCRdb lists only in-frame clones, some missing. This sample has 250,000 to 300,000 clones, with around nine tenths found just once. This CDR3 is built from 14 residues. Trimming took 1 base from V and 4 from J, leaving 8 bases between them. The germline CDR1 and CDR2 sequences are SGHAT and FQNNGV. The sequence was obtained from a middle-aged woman who had recovered from COVID-19. Sample: peripheral blood. This chain joins TRBV11-2 and TRBJ1-3, with D hard to call. CDR3 DNA sequence: TGTGCCAGCAGCTTAGGAGGAAGGGGAAACACCATATATTTT. Translation: CASSLGGRGNTIYF.